These 10 T cell receptor beta chains were all obtained from the same sample, sequenced in a study of PD-1 blockade in classical Hodgkin lymphoma. TCRdb's copy holds only in-frame clones and misses some; the assay was immunoSEQ multiplex PCR. This table has about 30,000 clones, under 85% appearing once. Each of the patients experienced relapse following autologous stem cell transplantation, and their brentuximab vedotin exposure differed. The sample was peripheral blood mononuclear cells (PBMCs), taken before the second cycle of nivolumab. Receptor source: a human donor with classical Hodgkin lymphoma.

V and J are TRBV18 and TRBJ1-1; D not certain. This CDR3 has 13 residues. V gave up 4 bases and J gave up 6 bases, with 12 bases separating them. The germline CDR1 and CDR2 sequences are KGHSH and LQKENI. CDR3 loop: CASSRDIEAEAFF. Written as DNA, the CDR3 is TGTGCCAGCTCACGGGATATTGAGGCTGAAGCTTTCTTT.

V and J are TRBV10-3 and TRBJ2-7, with 7 bases that match TRBD1. CDR1 and CDR2 (germline): ENHRY, SYGVKD. The CDR3 is made up of 13 amino acids. V dropped 6 bases and J dropped 0; count of bases not matched to a gene: 2. The DNA for the CDR3 is TGTGCCATCAGACAGGGGTCCTCCTACGAGCAGTACTTC. Residues: CAIRQGSSYEQYF.

The chain links TRBV7-2 to TRBJ2-5; 9 bases are a match to TRBD2. The CDR3 has 15 amino acids. V lost 2 bases and J lost 5; bases outside the gene matches: 6. CDR1 SGHTA and CDR2 FQGNSA come from the germline V gene. In DNA, the CDR3 is TGTGCCAGCAGCTTACAGGGACTAGCATTGGAGACCCAGTACTTC. Protein product: CASSLQGLALETQYF.

The chain uses TRBV28 and TRBJ1-4; TRBD1 is a possible D gene (6 bases). CDR3 length: 15 amino acids. The germline V gene encodes CDR1 MDHEN and CDR2 SYDVKM. The V end was cut by 3 bases, the J end by 5 bases, with 13 bases between. This chain's CDR3 is CASSLRGGPNEKLFF. In nucleotides, the CDR3 is TGTGCCAGCAGTTTGAGGGGGGGACCAAATGAAAAACTGTTTTTT.

V gene TRBV9 combines with J gene TRBJ2-7; TRBD1 matches 7 bases. This CDR3 is built from 15 residues. Germline V gene data show CDR1 as SGDLS and CDR2 as YYNGEE. With 4 bases clipped from V and 0 bases from J, the junction kept 7 bases outside the gene matches. CDR3 in amino acids: CASSPTGSSSYEQYF. CDR3 nucleotides: TGTGCCAGCAGCCCGACAGGGTCCTCCTCCTACGAGCAGTACTTC.

V usage is TRBV30 and J usage is TRBJ1-6; D gene uncertain. The CDR3 covers 13 residues. Between the trimmed V and J ends, which lost 5 bases and 9 bases, there was a span of 14 bases. Germline values: CDR1 GTSNPN, CDR2 SVGIG (reference sequence). The CDR3 here is CAWGRQWGSPLHF. The CDR3 coding sequence is TGTGCCTGGGGGCGGCAGTGGGGTTCACCCCTCCACTTT.

This rearrangement joins TRBV10-2 to TRBJ2-2; TRBD1 matches 9 bases. The junction had 14 bases not matched to a gene; V was cut back by 8 bases and J by 7 bases. CDR1 and CDR2 (germline): WSHSY, SAAADI. The CDR3 sequence is 16 residues long. CDR3 region: CASALGTGRADGELFF. CDR3 sequence (DNA): TGCGCCAGCGCCCTTGGGACAGGGAGGGCAGACGGGGAGCTGTTTTTT.

The CDR3 DNA reads as TGTGCCAGCAGCGTAGCCCCTAGCGTCAATGAGCAGTTCTTC. Translated: CASSVAPSVNEQFF. The chain is built from TRBV9 and TRBJ2-1; TRBD2 might be the D (6 bases). V gave up 0 bases and J gave up 6 bases, with 10 bases separating them. CDR1 SGDLS and CDR2 YYNGEE come from the germline V gene. The CDR3 extends over 14 amino acids.

This clone was seen only a few times. The gene calls are TRBV19 and TRBJ1-2; unclear D gene. Between the trimmed V and J ends, which lost 1 base and 4 bases, there was a span of 10 bases. Germline V gene data show CDR1 as LNHDA and CDR2 as SQIVND (reference sequence). The CDR3 runs to 14 residues. DNA for the CDR3: TGTGCCAGTAGTATAGCACTACGGACCTATGGCTACACCTTC. This sequence encodes CASSIALRTYGYTF.

The genes are TRBV7-9 and TRBJ2-2, with D perhaps given as TRBD1 or TRBD2 (5 bases each). With 4 bases removed from V and 5 bases from J, the gap between germline ends came to 23 bases. This CDR3 comprises 18 residues. CDR1 SEHNR and CDR2 FQNEAQ come from the germline V gene (reference sequence). The CDR3 loop is CASSSTRWGTAETGELFF. The CDR3 DNA sequence: TGTGCCAGCAGCTCGACTCGGTGGGGGACGGCTGAAACCGGGGAGCTGTTTTTT.